This is a list of T cell receptor beta chains from one sample in a study of blood T cell repertoires in COVID-19. Profiled with immunoSEQ multiplex PCR; TCRdb holds only in-frame clones, not every one. The data contain 200,000 to 250,000 clones, around 84% of them singletons. The sequencing input was peripheral blood. The receptors were sampled from a man in his 60s with acute or convalescent COVID-19. Both conserved end residues are part of each CDR3. A D gene is named only where the DNA matches it firmly. Clone size is given for some rows only: seen once, a few or many times, or a class if the clone is expanded.

D	size	V	J	CDR3	DNA
-	-	TRBV11-2	TRBJ1-2	CASSPLRVDNYGYTF	TGTGCCAGCAGCCCCTTGAGGGTGGATAACTATGGCTACACCTTC
TRBD1	-	TRBV5-4	TRBJ1-1	CASSFPGTEAATEAFF	TGTGCCAGCAGCTTCCCCGGGACAGAGGCAGCAACCGAAGCTTTCTTT
-	-	TRBV10-3	TRBJ1-1	CAISEPTANTEAFF	TGTGCCATCAGTGAGCCGACAGCGAACACTGAAGCTTTCTTT
TRBD1	-	TRBV7-3	TRBJ1-4	CASSSQPQGAPGEKLFF	TGTGCCAGCAGCTCCCAACCGCAGGGGGCGCCGGGTGAAAAACTGTTTTTT
TRBD1	-	TRBV5-8	TRBJ1-2	CASSPDRGGGYTF	TGTGCCAGCAGCCCCGACAGGGGCGGAGGCTACACCTTC
TRBD1	-	TRBV28	TRBJ2-5	CASTVAGTGQETQYF	TGTGCCAGCACCGTAGCCGGGACAGGCCAAGAGACCCAGTACTTC
-	-	TRBV7-2	TRBJ2-5	CASSLPPRETQYF	TGTGCCAGCAGCTTACCACCCCGGGAGACCCAGTACTTC
TRBD1	-	TRBV19	TRBJ1-1	CASSIPGTGALARLTEAFF	TGTGCCAGTAGTATACCGGGAACAGGGGCCCTGGCGCGTCTCACTGAAGCTTTCTTT
TRBD1	-	TRBV2	TRBJ2-7	CASTGTGGGYEQYF	TGTGCCAGCACGGGGACAGGGGGGGGTTACGAGCAGTACTTC
TRBD1	-	TRBV2	TRBJ1-5	CASSVGTGGRGNQPQHF	TGTGCCAGCAGTGTGGGGACAGGGGGTAGGGGCAATCAGCCCCAGCATTTT
-	few	TRBV3-1/TRBV3-2	TRBJ1-1	CASSRAQNTEAFF	TGTGCCAGCAGCCGTGCACAGAACACTGAAGCTTTCTTT
TRBD2	-	TRBV27	TRBJ2-4	CASSTTSGNIQYF	TGTGCCAGCAGTACGACTAGCGGAAACATTCAGTACTTC
-	-	TRBV21-1	TRBJ2-2	CASSKGLRVSGGSNTGELFF	TGTGCCAGCAGCAAGGGTCTTCGGGTTAGCGGAGGCTCGAACACCGGGGAGCTGTTTTTT
TRBD2	-	TRBV9	TRBJ2-3	CASSVGRTDTQYF	TGTGCCAGCAGCGTCGGGAGGACAGATACGCAGTATTTT
TRBD1	few	TRBV30	TRBJ2-5	CAWSPTGALQETQYF	TGTGCCTGGAGTCCTACAGGGGCCCTCCAAGAGACCCAGTACTTC
TRBD1	few	TRBV7-9	TRBJ1-1	CASSLGAGQGQNTEAFF	TGTGCCAGCAGCTTAGGGGCGGGACAGGGGCAGAACACTGAAGCTTTCTTT
TRBD2	-	TRBV6-5	TRBJ2-1	CASTRGGSYNEQFF	TGTGCCAGCACTCGCGGGGGGTCCTACAATGAGCAGTTCTTC
-	-	TRBV5-4	TRBJ1-1	CASSLGQVNTEAFF	TGTGCCAGCAGCTTGGGGCAGGTGAACACTGAAGCTTTCTTT
TRBD2	-	TRBV5-4	TRBJ2-2	CASSPSGLAGVGGELFF	TGTGCCAGCAGCCCCTCGGGACTAGCGGGGGTCGGCGGGGAGCTGTTTTTT
-	-	TRBV20-1	TRBJ2-6	CSASSSGRETSGANVLTF	TGCAGTGCTAGTAGTTCGGGCCGGGAAACCTCTGGGGCCAACGTCCTGACTTTC
-	-	TRBV4-1	TRBJ2-1	CASSQGGSNEQFF	TGCGCCAGCAGCCAGGGAGGTTCGAATGAGCAGTTCTTC
-	-	TRBV27	TRBJ2-1	CASRLSESYNEQFF	TGTGCCAGCCGCCTAAGCGAGTCCTACAATGAGCAGTTCTTC
-	-	TRBV19	TRBJ2-7	CASSDQGLRSYEQYF	TGTGCCAGTAGTGATCAGGGTTTAAGGTCCTACGAGCAGTACTTC